A single count supports the clone carrying this TCR beta chain. Its antigen is undetermined. The data stem from a study of a mutant IDH1 vaccine in newly diagnosed glioma. Study in general: Investigators started vaccination 4-6 weeks after radiotherapy alone, or with temozolomide cycles. Treated individuals were approximately 62% male and approximately 38% female, averaging approximately 40 years of age. Those enrolled had earlier been treated with radiotherapy, temozolomide, or both, mostly both.

Stated time point: week 5, during vaccination. Mutant IDH1 20-mer peptide, at 300 ug, made up each vaccine dose, with topical imiquimod. Each donor presented with a new WHO grade 3 or 4 astrocytoma that tested IDH1-mutant and showed ATRX loss. Sequencing was performed with immunoSEQ multiplex PCR; in TCRdb, only in-frame clones are kept and a portion is missing. The table lists roughly 30,000 clones, 75% to 90% of them singletons. Germline CDR1 is LNHDA and CDR2 is SQIVND (reference sequence). There are 15 residues in the CDR3. V was clipped by 6 bases and J by 2 bases; unmatched bases: 7. The J gene is TRBJ2-5, the V gene TRBV19, with 9 nucleotides matching TRBD2. This sample comprised peripheral blood mononuclear cells (PBMCs), obtained from a glioma patient whose treatment included an IDH1 peptide vaccine. The clonotype originates from a woman in her thirties or forties with glioma. Some clones in this sample may be carry-over from other donors' samples. The chain's CDR3 is CASREASGEQETQYF. CDR3 nucleotides: TGTGCCAGTAGGGAGGCTAGCGGGGAGCAAGAGACCCAGTACTTC. Full variable domain (remainder filled in from reference TRBV19 and TRBJ2-5): DGGITQSPKYLFRKEGQNVTLSCEQNLNHDAMYWYRQDPGQGLRLIYYSQIVNDFQKGDIAEGYSVSREKKESFPLTVTSAQKNPTAFYLCASREASGEQETQYFGPGTRLLVL.